This TCR beta chain is from a study of cytomegalovirus exposure and HLA in healthy donors (dated by TCRdb to about 2017). Regarding the complete study: An earlier analysis of approximately 600 of the donors reported roughly 270 Gb of sequence data and 117 million unique TCR beta sequences from roughly 200 million T cells. A later genetic analysis used genome-wide SNP genotypes for about 60% of the 666 donors, treating that subset as a discovery cohort. The study profiled the T cell repertoires of 500 to 800 subjects by immunosequencing and related them to cytomegalovirus serostatus. All discovery cohort repertoires had been generated using a single sequencing platform. Rather than using new phenotypic data, the later analysis identified candidate immune exposures from TCR beta sequences and from how often those sequences occurred across donors. A separate validation cohort of about 110 different subjects was used in addition to the approximately 670-subject first cohort. High-throughput TCR immunosequencing, statistical association of individual TCRs with disease status, and machine learning were combined to predict cytomegalovirus infection status. Four to six DR-DQ haplotypes were handled as single units for association and clustering because linkage in the cohort was strong. Class I and class II HLA loci were covered by the typing at four-digit resolution. A later analysis re-analyzed previously published TCR beta repertoires from 666 donors and added high-resolution HLA genotyping to study TCR occurrence patterns. An earlier analysis of 587 of the donors applied high-throughput TCR beta sequencing to assess whether each TCR beta V gene segment acted as functional or pseudogenic. On average, roughly 200,000 unique TCR beta nucleotide sequences were sequenced per donor among some 430 genotyped donors of the cohort, with 15% to 20% of those sequences being non-productive. Among the approximately 400 genotyped donors, around 81% belonged to the genetic ancestry cluster associated with self-reported Caucasian donors. Typing coverage differed by locus: A, B, C, DRB1 and DQB1 were typed in about 620-640 donors, DQA1 in approximately 520, DPA1 in roughly 590, and DPB1 in just under 490. An early release covering just under 650 HLA-typed donors comprised 250 to 350 gigabases of sequencing data and around 80 million unique TCR sequences. The study was designed to test whether signatures of past pathogen exposure could be identified by cataloging public T cell receptors. Donor age, sex, ethnicity and CMV serostatus were compiled alongside the repertoire data. On the study overall, not on this receptor specifically: Compared with the roughly 720-donor mean, donors in an Asian-associated ancestry cluster had fewer N-insertions in productive TCRs, according to a later genetic analysis. Correlated functional status among segregating V segments might reflect linkage disequilibrium, but an unknown experimental factor could not be ruled out. Cytomegalovirus status was reported to be diagnosed by the classifier with high specificity and sensitivity in both the original and validation cohorts. In a later analysis, HLA-associated TCR beta chains were found to be more clonally expanded and to have lower generation probabilities than equally common non-associated chains. A cluster of highly shared sequence variants was judged likely to represent a technical artifact of the sequencing pipeline. The study listed approximately 160 TCR beta chains as associated with cytomegalovirus. In this cohort, only TCR beta chains were sequenced, and detectable features were limited by the absence of alpha or paired-chain data. Across donors, most TCR sequences were observed very rarely, whereas some public TCRs were present in many individuals. HLA typing was unavailable for some donors at each locus, so association tests used only the typed subset. At a false discovery rate of 0.05, a later analysis linked approximately 18,000 TCR beta sequences to specific HLA alleles. According to a later analysis, parvovirus B19, influenza, CMV and Epstein-Barr virus appeared linked to several top co-occurrence clusters. A few of the identified cytomegalovirus-associated TCR beta chains were confirmed in vitro to be specific for cytomegalovirus antigens. Immune exposure information for the cohort was limited to CMV serostatus. An earlier analysis of some 590 of the donors showed that most TCR beta V segments appeared in productive rearrangements either about 87% or about 30% of the time, which broadly matched IMGT annotations. In a later analysis, most CMV-associated TCR beta chains were found to appear HLA-restricted, with HLA associations seemingly driven largely by CMV exposure. Because counts were too low, about 18 rarely observed V segments, including chromosome 9 orphons, were excluded from the earlier analysis of under 650 of the donors. Some IMGT-functional V segments, including TRBV6-2 and TRBV6-3, could not be distinguished by the 87-base-pair reads and were therefore excluded. A later analysis found that TCR association rates varied across HLA loci, with DRB1 alleles showing the most associated TCRs and HLA-C alleles the fewest. When HLA alleles, especially DR and DQ, strongly co-occurred, attributing TCR associations to individual alleles was difficult. A further reported finding was that TCR beta sequences accurately predicted the HLA-A and HLA-B alleles for most subjects in the first cohort. The authors suggested that the approach could potentially be generalized to other disease states and immunological phenotypes. Sequencing depth was assumed to be roughly uniform across donors in the presence/absence analyses, though that assumption may not hold. In a later genetic analysis, a missense DCLRE1C variant was associated with V-gene and J-gene trimming of TCR beta chains, and the association was replicated in an independent cohort.

Library preparation used the immunoSEQ multiplex PCR assay. A mixture of 60 forward primers for TCR Vbeta segments and 13 reverse primers for TCR Jbeta segments was used in the multiplex PCR. A multiplex PCR assay on genomic DNA amplified the CDR3 region of rearranged TCR beta genes. The amplified TCR beta libraries were sequenced on the Illumina HiSeq System as 87-base-pair reads. Per the source publication's procedure: In a later analysis, around 80 million unique TCR beta chains were counted across the roughly 610 repertoires, and about 9.9 million of these chains were shared by at least two donors. Raw reads were error-corrected and collapsed into unique sequences by a nearest-neighbor algorithm in which closely related sequences were merged to remove PCR and sequencing errors. V, D and J gene segments were assigned by aligning CDR3 sequences to IMGT reference sequences. Each retained sequence needed at least a six-nucleotide match to both a V gene segment and a J gene segment. A rearrangement was called productive if the CDR3 had no stop codons and remained in frame with V and J, and every other rearrangement was called non-productive. Following IMGT convention, CDR3 was defined as the stretch from the second conserved V-encoded cysteine up to the conserved J-encoded phenylalanine. In an earlier analysis of around 540 of the donors, sequences lacking an unambiguous match to a single V gene segment were excluded. In an earlier analysis of approximately 590 of the donors, V segments were called functional above 56.7% productive rearrangements and were called segregating when the between-donor standard deviation exceeded 5%. A statistical classification framework was developed to diagnose cytomegalovirus status using the catalog of TCR beta chain sequences. In a later analysis, V and J genes were assigned by comparing TCR nucleotide sequences against IMGT/GENE-DB human TR gene sequences. Using the TCRdist pipeline, a later analysis assigned CDR3 sequences along with most-parsimonious VDJ recombination scenarios. In a later analysis, each TCR beta chain was defined by its CDR3 amino acid sequence together with its V-gene family, and reads lacking a unique V-gene family were excluded. To address suspected cross-contamination and a sequencing artifact, a later analysis removed 550 to 750 highly shared, low-generation-probability nucleotide sequences. In a later analysis, a clonal expansion index for each public chain was calculated from normalized within-repertoire ranks of inferred template counts. A later analysis computed generation probabilities with a VDJ recombination model fitted to out-of-frame rearrangements, and checked the results against IGoR. In a later analysis, hypergeometric tests were used to score TCR-TCR, TCR-HLA and TCR-CMV co-occurrence, with a repertoire-size bias correction applied to TCR pairs. A later analysis estimated false discovery rates by permuting HLA or CMV assignments 20 times. In a later analysis, co-occurring TCRs were grouped using DBSCAN, with TCRdist sequence similarity added in when clustering inside HLA-allele-positive subsets. Repertoires with fewer than 30,000 or more than 120,000 public chains were left out of co-occurrence clustering, as were a handful of repertoires with anomalous nucleotide sharing. The table was pulled from immuneACCESS by TCRdb, which kept in-frame rearrangements only. Such tables lose some clones; where checked, under half of the loss comes from unresolved V genes, and the rest has no known cause. From that table come the V and J calls and clone size; the DNA was used to work out D and trimming. This sample lists over 120,000 clones; around two thirds were detected once. The ten largest make up 3.5% to 5% of the sample.

Regarding this clone: The target of this receptor is not known. There are no base qualities to consult, and no much larger clone falls within one base.

The cohort consisted of some 670 healthy bone marrow donors. At the time of sampling, all cohort members were nominally healthy, though unrecorded immune exposures were likely present. The donor was CMV seropositive and belonged to the group of 250 to 350 seropositive cohort members. A peripheral blood sample was provided by each donor, and peripheral blood mononuclear cells were used for TCR beta sequencing. Genomic DNA was extracted from the blood cell samples with the Qiagen DNeasy Blood Extraction Kit. At the junction V is shortened by 6 bases and J by 1 base, with 16 bases in between. The germline V gene gives CDR1 as KGHSH and CDR2 as LQKENI. Reading from cysteine to phenylalanine, the CDR3 counts 16 amino acids. The kept DNA is CDR3 alone, 48 bases in frame from the first base.

Sequenced material: PBMCs. The TCR sequence derives from a man aged 18-30 years in good health and CMV-seropositive. The chain is encoded by TRBV18 joined to TRBJ1-3; TRBD1 is a possible D gene, resting on 5 matching bases. The CDR3 loop reads CASSPGGGASGNTIYF. The nucleotide sequence reads as follows: TGTGCCAGCTCCCCGGGGGGAGGAGCGTCTGGAAACACCATATATTTT.